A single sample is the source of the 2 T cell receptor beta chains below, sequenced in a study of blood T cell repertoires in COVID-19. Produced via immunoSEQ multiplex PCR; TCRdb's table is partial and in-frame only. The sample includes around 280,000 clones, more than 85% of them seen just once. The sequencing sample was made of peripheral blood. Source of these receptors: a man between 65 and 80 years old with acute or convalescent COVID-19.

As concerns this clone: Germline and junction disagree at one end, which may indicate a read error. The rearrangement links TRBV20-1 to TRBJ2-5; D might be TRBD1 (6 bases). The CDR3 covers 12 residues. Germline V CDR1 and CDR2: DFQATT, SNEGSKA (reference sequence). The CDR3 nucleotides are TGCAGTCCTAGTCCTGGGGGCGAGACCCAGTACTTC. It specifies CSPSPGGETQYF.

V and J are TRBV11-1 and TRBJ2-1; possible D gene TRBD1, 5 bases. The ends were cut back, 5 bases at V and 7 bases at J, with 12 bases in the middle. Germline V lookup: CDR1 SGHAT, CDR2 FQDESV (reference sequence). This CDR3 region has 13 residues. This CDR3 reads CASSRQGVNEQFF. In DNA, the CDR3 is TGTGCCAGCAGCCGGCAAGGGGTTAATGAGCAGTTCTTC. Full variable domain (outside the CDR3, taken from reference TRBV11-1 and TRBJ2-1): EAEVAQSPRYKITEKSQAVAFWCDPISGHATLYWYRQILGQGPELLVQFQDESVVDDSQLPKDRFSAERLKGVDSTLKIQPAELGDSAMYLCASSRQGVNEQFFGPGTRLTVL.